These 9 T cell receptor beta chains share one sample of origin, sequenced in a study of Ad26.COV2.S vaccination and SARS-CoV-2 variants (dated by TCRdb to about 2021). Library prep was done by the immunoSEQ multiplex PCR assay. Held by TCRdb, this immuneACCESS table contains in-frame sequences only and omits some clones. Under half of the omission traces to an unresolved V gene where checked; the cause of the rest is unknown. This sample comprises just over 350,000 clones, about 90% of them detected only once. Together, the top ten hold about 3.9% of the sample. The time point label here, explained by the study, means: individuals recovered from natural SARS-CoV-2 infection. The sequencing here drew on peripheral blood, taken after recovery from COVID-19. The origin of the receptors is a human donor who had recovered from COVID-19.

V is TRBV27 and J is TRBJ1-2; 7 bases match TRBD1. Germline values: CDR1 MNHEY, CDR2 SMNVEV (reference sequence). This CDR3 region has 12 residues. V lost 6 bases to trimming and J lost 6 bases; unmatched junction nucleotides: 4. The CDR3 protein is CASSPGQNGYTF. CDR3 nucleotides: TGTGCCAGCAGCCCGGGACAGAATGGCTACACCTTC.

This sequence joins TRBV18 and TRBJ2-3; D might be TRBD2 (6 bases). Germline V gives CDR1 KGHSH, CDR2 LQKENI. The CDR3 covers 12 residues. Between the trimmed V and J ends, which lost 3 bases and 11 bases, there was a span of 12 bases. For the CDR3, the DNA is TGTGCCAGCTCACCCCGGGGGATACGGCAGTATTTT. Its translation is CASSPRGIRQYF. The entire variable domain, with the rest obtained from reference TRBV18 and TRBJ2-3, is as follows: NAGVMQNPRHLVRRRGQEARLRCSPMKGHSHVYWYRQLPEEGLKFMVYLQKENIIDESGMPKERFSAEFPKEGPSILRIQQVVRGDSAAYFCASSPRGIRQYFGPGTRLTVL.

The chain links TRBV5-1 to TRBJ1-5; D unclear. Trimming cost V 0 bases and J 4 bases, with 11 bases left between them. Germline loops: CDR1 SGHRS, CDR2 YFSETQ. CDR3 length equals 15 residues. The CDR3 sequence is CASSLGTGPNQPQHF. The CDR3 nucleotides read TGCGCCAGCAGCTTGGGGACCGGGCCGAATCAGCCCCAGCATTTT.

This sequence joins TRBV5-5 and TRBJ1-1; tentative D call: TRBD1 (6 bases). Trimming cost V 0 bases and J 7 bases, with 13 bases left between them. CDR1 SGHKS and CDR2 YYEKEE come from the germline V gene (reference sequence). The CDR3 covers 14 residues. Here the CDR3 DNA reads TGTGCCAGCAGCTTGGCGGGGACAAACGGTGAAGCTTTCTTT. Encoded protein: CASSLAGTNGEAFF.

The rearrangement links TRBV4-3 to TRBJ2-7, with a tentative D call TRBD1 (5 bases). In germline, CDR1 is LGHNA, CDR2 YSLEER. CDR3 length: 15 amino acids. V was trimmed by 0 bases and J by 3 bases, leaving 12 bases between them. The chain's CDR3 is CASSQDYETVYEQYF. The DNA of the CDR3 is TGCGCCAGCAGCCAAGATTATGAGACAGTCTACGAGCAGTACTTC.

This sequence joins TRBV9 and TRBJ1-1; D is perhaps TRBD1 (5 bases). The V end was cut by 4 bases, the J end by 5 bases, with 12 bases between. Germline V gene lookup returns CDR1 SGDLS and CDR2 YYNGEE. The CDR3 is 13 amino acids. CDR3: CASSTNWGTEAFF. In nucleotides, the CDR3 is TGTGCCAGCAGCACAAACTGGGGGACTGAAGCTTTCTTT.

In nucleotides, the CDR3 is TGCAGCGTCACTCACCCCCGGGACAGGTCCGAGACCCAGTACTTC. Its protein product is CSVTHPRDRSETQYF. The rearrangement links TRBV29-1 to TRBJ2-5; TRBD1 agrees at 8 bases. Per the germline V gene, CDR1 is SQVTM and CDR2 is ANQGSEA. J lost 5 bases, V lost 6 bases, and 14 bases had no gene match. This CDR3 has 15 amino acids.

This chain links TRBV9 with TRBJ1-2; D gene uncertain. The germline V gene encodes CDR1 SGDLS and CDR2 YYNGEE. CDR3 length: 12 residues. Trimming removed 4 bases from V and 7 bases from J, with 11 bases in between. In nucleotides, the CDR3 is TGTGCCAGCAGCACCCCCCGGTTTGGCTACACCTTC. This translates into CASSTPRFGYTF.

This sequence joins TRBV5-1 and TRBJ2-2, with 9 bases that match TRBD1. CDR1 is SGHRS and CDR2 is YFSETQ in the germline V gene. The CDR3 loop spans 14 amino acids. Losses at the gene ends were 5 bases for V and 6 bases for J; bases not matched to a gene: 5. This chain's CDR3 is CASRRTGAPGELFF. The CDR3 DNA follows: TGCGCCAGCAGAAGGACAGGGGCCCCCGGGGAGCTGTTTTTT.